This TCR beta chain emerged from a study of CD8+ T cells in alopecia areata. Germline V gene data show CDR1 as SGHTS and CDR2 as YDEGEE. With 10 bases clipped from V and 4 bases from J, the junction kept 4 bases outside the gene matches. This CDR3 comprises 12 residues. Sample treatment: oral pan-JAK inhibitor, 5-10 mg twice daily. Reverse transcribed after extraction, RNA yielded cDNA as the sequencing template. TCRdb keeps only in-frame clones here, not all; method: immunoSEQ multiplex PCR. The sample includes over 150,000 clones, under 60% of them seen just once. The chain uses TRBV5-8 and TRBJ2-2; 7 bases agree with TRBD1. Here the sequenced sample was CD8+ T cells sorted from blood, taken at week 24, from a patient treated with tofacitinib. This TCR came from a human donor with alopecia areata. Written as DNA, the CDR3 is TGTGCCGCCGACAGGGTCACCGGGGAGCTGTTTTTT. Amino acid sequence: CAADRVTGELFF.